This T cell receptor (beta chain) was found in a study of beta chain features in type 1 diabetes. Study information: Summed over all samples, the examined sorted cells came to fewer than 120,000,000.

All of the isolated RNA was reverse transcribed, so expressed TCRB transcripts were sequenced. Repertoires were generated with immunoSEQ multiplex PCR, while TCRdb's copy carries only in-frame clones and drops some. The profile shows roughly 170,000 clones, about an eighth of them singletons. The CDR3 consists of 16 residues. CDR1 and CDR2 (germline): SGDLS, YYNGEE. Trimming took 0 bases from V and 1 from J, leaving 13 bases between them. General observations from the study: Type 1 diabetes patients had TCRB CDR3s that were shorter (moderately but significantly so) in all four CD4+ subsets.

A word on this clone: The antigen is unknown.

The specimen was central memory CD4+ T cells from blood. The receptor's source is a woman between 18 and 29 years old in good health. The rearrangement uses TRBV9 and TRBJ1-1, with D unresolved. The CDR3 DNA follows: TGTGCCAGCAGCGTAGGTGCGGGCGAAGGGAACACTGAAGCTTTCTTT. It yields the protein CASSVGAGEGNTEAFF.